This paragraph covers one T cell receptor (beta chain) sequence. Antigen: not known. This CDR3 comprises 13 residues. The V end was cut by 7 bases, the J end by 2 bases, with 11 bases between. Germline values: CDR1 MDHEN, CDR2 SYDVKM. This table comes from immunoSEQ multiplex PCR, and its TCRdb copy is limited to in-frame clones, with some not included. This sample has about 160,000 clones; approximately 87% occur once, and the top ten carry around 5%. These data are taken from a study of cytomegalovirus exposure and HLA in healthy donors. Overall study context: A subsequent analysis stated that the 120 validation repertoires were run on the same platform as the roughly 670 first-cohort repertoires.

Points from the study as a whole: Through in vitro validation, three CMV-associated chains were shown to be specific for CMV antigens. As was reported, the classifier diagnosed cytomegalovirus status with high specificity and sensitivity.

This chain joins TRBV28 and TRBJ1-2; D unresolved. Sequencing input: PBMCs. This TCR came from a woman aged 30 to 39 in good health and CMV-seronegative. CDR3 protein: CASNSHVNYGYTF. CDR3 nucleotide sequence: TGTGCCAGCAACTCGCACGTCAACTATGGCTACACCTTC.